This entry concerns a single T cell receptor beta chain. It has no known antigen specificity. No qualities accompany the bases; no much larger clone lies one base away. Compared with germline, V lacks 0 bases and J lacks 2 bases; bases without a gene match: 5. In the germline V gene, CDR1 corresponds to SGHRS and CDR2 to YFSETQ. The CDR3 contains 15 residues, cysteine and phenylalanine counted. The entry retains the CDR3 DNA only, 45 bases that are in frame from base 1. These data are taken from a study of T cell changes during pregnancy in multiple sclerosis (dated by TCRdb to the late 2010s). In the study overall: Changes in the T cell repertoire over the course of pregnancy were examined in this study in women with multiple sclerosis.

Library construction relied on the immunoSEQ multiplex PCR assay. TCRdb holds this immuneACCESS table with in-frame rearrangements only. Some clones are missing; in checked studies, unresolved V genes explain under half, and the rest has no known cause. This sample gives about 80,000 clones in total; approximately 90% of them show up just once. About 3% of the sample is taken by the ten largest. The clonotype was recovered from a female donor with multiple sclerosis, enrolled in a pregnancy study. The chain uses TRBV5-1 and TRBJ2-7; TRBD2 aligns with 7 central bases. Source: peripheral blood, taken before pregnancy. The DNA sequence reads TGCGCCAGCAGCTTGGTCGCGGGAGAGCCCTACGAGCAGTACTTC. Its protein product is CASSLVAGEPYEQYF.